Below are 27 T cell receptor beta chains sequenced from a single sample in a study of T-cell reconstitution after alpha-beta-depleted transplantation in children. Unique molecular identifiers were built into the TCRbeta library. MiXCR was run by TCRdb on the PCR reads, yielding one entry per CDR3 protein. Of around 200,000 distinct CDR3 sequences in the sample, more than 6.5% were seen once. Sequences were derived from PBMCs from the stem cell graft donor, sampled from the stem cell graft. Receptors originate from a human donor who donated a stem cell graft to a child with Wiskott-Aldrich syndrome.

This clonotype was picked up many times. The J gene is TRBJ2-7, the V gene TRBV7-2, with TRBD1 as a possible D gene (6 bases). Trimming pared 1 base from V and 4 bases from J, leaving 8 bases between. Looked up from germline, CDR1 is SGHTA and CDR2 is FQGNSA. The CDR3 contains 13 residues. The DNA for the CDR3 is TGTGCCAGCAGCTTAGGCGGACAGTACGAGCAGTACTTC. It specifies CASSLGGQYEQYF.

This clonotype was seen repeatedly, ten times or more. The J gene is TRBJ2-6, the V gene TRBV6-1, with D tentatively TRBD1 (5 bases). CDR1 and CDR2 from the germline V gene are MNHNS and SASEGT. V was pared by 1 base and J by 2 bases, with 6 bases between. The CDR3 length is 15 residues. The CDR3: CASSEEGTGANVLTF. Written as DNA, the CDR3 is TGTGCCAGCAGTGAAGAGGGGACTGGGGCCAACGTCCTGACTTTC.

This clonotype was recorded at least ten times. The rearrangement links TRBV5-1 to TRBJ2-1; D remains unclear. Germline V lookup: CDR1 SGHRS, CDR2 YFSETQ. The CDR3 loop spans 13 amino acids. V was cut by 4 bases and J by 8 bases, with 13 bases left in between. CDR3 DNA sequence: TGCGCCAGCAGCAGAAACCCCAGAGATGAGCAGTTCTTC. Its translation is CASSRNPRDEQFF.

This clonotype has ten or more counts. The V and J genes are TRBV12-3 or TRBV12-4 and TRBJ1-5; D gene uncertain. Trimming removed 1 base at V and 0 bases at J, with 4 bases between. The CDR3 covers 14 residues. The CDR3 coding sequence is TGTGCCAGCAGTTTAGACCGTAGCAATCAGCCCCAGCATTTT. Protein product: CASSLDRSNQPQHF.

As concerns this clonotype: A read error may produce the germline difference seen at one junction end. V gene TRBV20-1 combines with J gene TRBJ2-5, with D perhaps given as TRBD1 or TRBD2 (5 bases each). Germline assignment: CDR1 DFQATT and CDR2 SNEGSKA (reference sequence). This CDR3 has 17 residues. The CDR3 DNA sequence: TGCTGTGCTTCCTGGCCAGAGGGGTTAGTGGGCCAAGAGACCCAGTACTTC. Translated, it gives CCASWPEGLVGQETQYF.

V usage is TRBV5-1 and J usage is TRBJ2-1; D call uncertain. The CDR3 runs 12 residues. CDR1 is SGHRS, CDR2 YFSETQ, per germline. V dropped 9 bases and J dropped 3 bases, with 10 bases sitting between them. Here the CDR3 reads CATATDYNEQFF. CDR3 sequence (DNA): TGCGCCACCGCGACGGACTACAATGAGCAGTTCTTC.

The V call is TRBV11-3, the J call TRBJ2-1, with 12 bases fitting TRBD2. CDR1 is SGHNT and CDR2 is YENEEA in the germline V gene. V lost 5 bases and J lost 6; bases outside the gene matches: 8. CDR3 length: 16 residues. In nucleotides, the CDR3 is TGTGCCAGCAGCGCCCGACTAGCGGGAGATTCCAATGAGCAGTTCTTC. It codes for CASSARLAGDSNEQFF.

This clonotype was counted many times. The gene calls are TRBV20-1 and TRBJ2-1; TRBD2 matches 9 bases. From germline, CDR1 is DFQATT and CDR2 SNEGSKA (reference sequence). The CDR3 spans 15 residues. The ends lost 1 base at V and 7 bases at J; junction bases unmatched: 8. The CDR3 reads CSARGGGRAKNEQFF. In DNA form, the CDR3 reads TGCAGTGCTAGAGGGGGCGGGAGGGCTAAGAATGAGCAGTTCTTC.

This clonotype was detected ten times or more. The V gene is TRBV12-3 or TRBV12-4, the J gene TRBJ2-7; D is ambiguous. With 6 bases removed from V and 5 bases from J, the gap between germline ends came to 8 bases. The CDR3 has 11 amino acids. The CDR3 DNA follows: TGTGCCAGCAGCCGGTTCCACGAGCAGTACTTC. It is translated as CASSRFHEQYF.

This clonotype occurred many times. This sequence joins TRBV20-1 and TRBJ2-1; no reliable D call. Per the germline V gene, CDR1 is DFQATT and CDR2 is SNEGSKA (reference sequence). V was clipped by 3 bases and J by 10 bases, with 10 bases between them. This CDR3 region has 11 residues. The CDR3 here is CSASGVGEQFF. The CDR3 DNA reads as TGCAGTGCTAGTGGCGTAGGCGAGCAGTTCTTC.

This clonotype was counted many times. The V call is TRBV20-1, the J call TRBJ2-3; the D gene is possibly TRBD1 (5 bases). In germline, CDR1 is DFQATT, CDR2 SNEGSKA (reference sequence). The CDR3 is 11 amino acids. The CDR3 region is CSEGVSDTQYF. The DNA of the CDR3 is TGCAGCGAAGGGGTTTCAGATACGCAGTATTTT.

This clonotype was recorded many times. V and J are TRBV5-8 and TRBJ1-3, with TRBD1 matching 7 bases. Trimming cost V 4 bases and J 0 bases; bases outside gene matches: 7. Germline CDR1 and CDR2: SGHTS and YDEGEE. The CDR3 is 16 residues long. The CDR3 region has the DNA TGTGCCAGCAGCGATCCCGGGACAGCCTCTGGAAACACCATATATTTT. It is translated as CASSDPGTASGNTIYF. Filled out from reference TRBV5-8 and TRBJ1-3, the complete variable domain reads EAGVTQSPTHLIKTRGQQATLRCSPISGHTSVYWYQQALGLGLQFLLWYDEGEERNRGNFPPRFSGRQFPNYSSELNVNALELEDSALYLCASSDPGTASGNTIYFGEGSWLTVV.

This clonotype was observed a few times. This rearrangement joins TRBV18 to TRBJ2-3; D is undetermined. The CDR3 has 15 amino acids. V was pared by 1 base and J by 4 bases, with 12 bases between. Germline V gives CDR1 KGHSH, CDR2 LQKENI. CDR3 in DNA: TGTGCCAGCTCACCACGACTGACCTCGCCAGATACGCAGTATTTT. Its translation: CASSPRLTSPDTQYF.

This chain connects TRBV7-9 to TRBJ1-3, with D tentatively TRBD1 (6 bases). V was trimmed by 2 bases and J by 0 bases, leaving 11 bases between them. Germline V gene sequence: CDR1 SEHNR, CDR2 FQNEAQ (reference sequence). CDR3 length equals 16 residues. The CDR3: CASSLLGGVSGNTIYF. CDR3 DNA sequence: TGTGCCAGCAGCTTACTAGGGGGAGTCTCTGGAAACACCATATATTTT.

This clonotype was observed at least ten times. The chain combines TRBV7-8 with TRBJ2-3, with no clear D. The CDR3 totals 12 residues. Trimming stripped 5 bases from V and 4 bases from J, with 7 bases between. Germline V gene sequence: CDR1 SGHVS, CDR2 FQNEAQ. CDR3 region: CASSKTPDTQYF. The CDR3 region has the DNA TGTGCCAGCAGCAAGACCCCAGATACGCAGTATTTT.

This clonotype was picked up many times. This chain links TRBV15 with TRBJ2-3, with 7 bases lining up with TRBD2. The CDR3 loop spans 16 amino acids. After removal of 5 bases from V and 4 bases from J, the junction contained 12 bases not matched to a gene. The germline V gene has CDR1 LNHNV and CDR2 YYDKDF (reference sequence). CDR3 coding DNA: TGTGCCACCAGCCCCGGACGCGGGGGTGATGCAGATACGCAGTATTTT. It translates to CATSPGRGGDADTQYF. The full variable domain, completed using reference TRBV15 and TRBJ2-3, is DAMVIQNPRYQVTQFGKPVTLSCSQTLNHNVMYWYQQKSSQAPKLLFHYYDKDFNNEADTPDNFQSRRPNTSFCFLDIRSPGLGDTAMYLCATSPGRGGDADTQYFGPGTRLTVL.

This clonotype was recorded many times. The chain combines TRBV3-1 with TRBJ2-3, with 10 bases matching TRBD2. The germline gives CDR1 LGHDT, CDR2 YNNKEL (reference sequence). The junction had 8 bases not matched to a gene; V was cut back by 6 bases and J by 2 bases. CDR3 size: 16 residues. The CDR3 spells CASSRMLAGVTDTQYF. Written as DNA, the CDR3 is TGTGCCAGCAGTCGTATGCTAGCGGGGGTCACAGATACGCAGTATTTT.

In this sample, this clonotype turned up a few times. This CDR3 reads CASSFGLLARFNEQFF. DNA of the CDR3: TGCGCCAGCAGCTTCGGATTACTAGCCAGGTTCAATGAGCAGTTCTTC. The chain employs TRBV5-1 and TRBJ2-1; D may be TRBD2 (6 bases). The CDR3 spans 16 residues. The V gene lost 2 bases and the J gene lost 6 bases, with 18 bases spanning the gap. Germline values: CDR1 SGHRS, CDR2 YFSETQ.

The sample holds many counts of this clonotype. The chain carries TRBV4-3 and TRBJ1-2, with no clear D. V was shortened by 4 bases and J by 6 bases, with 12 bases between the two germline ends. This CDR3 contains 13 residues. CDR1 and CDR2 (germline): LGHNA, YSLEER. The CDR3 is CASSPRQNDGYTF. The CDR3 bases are TGCGCCAGCAGCCCGAGGCAGAACGATGGCTACACCTTC.

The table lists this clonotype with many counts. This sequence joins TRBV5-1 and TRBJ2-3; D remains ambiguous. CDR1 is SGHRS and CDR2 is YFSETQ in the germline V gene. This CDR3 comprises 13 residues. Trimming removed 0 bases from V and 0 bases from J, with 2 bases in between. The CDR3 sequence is CASSLASTDTQYF. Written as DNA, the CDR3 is TGCGCCAGCAGCTTGGCTAGCACAGATACGCAGTATTTT.

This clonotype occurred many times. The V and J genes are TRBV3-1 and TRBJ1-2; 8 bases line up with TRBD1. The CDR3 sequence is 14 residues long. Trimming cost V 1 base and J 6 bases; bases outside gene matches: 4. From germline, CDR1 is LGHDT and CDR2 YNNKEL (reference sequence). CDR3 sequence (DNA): TGTGCCAGCAGCCAAGGAAGCAGGGGGCATGGCTACACCTTC. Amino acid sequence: CASSQGSRGHGYTF.

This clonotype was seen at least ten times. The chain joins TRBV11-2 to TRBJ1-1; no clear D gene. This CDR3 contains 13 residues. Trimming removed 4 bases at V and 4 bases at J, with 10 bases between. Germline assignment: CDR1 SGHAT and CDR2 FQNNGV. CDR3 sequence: CASSSASVTEAFF. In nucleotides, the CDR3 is TGTGCCAGCAGCTCAGCGTCGGTCACTGAAGCTTTCTTT.

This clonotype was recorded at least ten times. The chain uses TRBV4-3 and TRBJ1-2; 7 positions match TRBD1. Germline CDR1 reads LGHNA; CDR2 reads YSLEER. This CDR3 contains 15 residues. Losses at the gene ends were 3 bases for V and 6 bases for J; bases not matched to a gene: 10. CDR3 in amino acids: CASSQSLGQKNGYTF. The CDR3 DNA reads TGCGCCAGCAGCCAGTCCTTGGGACAGAAAAATGGCTACACCTTC.

The CDR3 bases are TGCAGCGTTGAAGTCCAGAGTGAAGAGACCCAGTACTTC. Translating gives CSVEVQSEETQYF. This chain uses TRBV29-1 with TRBJ2-5, with D unresolved. V lost 1 base, J lost 3 bases, and 9 bases lay in between. The CDR3 spans 13 residues. CDR1 is SQVTM, CDR2 ANQGSEA, per germline.

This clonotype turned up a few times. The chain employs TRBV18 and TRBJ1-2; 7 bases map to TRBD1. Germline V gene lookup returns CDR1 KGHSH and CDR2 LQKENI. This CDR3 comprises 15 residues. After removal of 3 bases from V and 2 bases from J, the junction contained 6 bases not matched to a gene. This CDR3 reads CASSPLGGENYGYTF. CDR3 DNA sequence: TGTGCCAGCTCACCTTTAGGGGGCGAAAACTATGGCTACACCTTC.

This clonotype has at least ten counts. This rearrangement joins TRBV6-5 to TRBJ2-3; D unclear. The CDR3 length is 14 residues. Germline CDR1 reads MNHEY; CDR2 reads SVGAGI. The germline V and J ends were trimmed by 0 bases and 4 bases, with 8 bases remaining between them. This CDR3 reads CASSYSFLSDTQYF. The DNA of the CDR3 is TGTGCCAGCAGTTACTCGTTTCTCTCAGATACGCAGTATTTT.

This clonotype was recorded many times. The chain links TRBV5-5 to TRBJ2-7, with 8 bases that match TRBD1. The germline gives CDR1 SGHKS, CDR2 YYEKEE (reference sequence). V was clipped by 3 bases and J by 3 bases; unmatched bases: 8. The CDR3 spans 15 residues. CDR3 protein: CASSWIPGQDYEQYF. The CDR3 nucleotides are TGTGCCAGCAGCTGGATTCCGGGACAGGACTACGAGCAGTACTTC.